This TCR beta chain came from a study of CD8 T cells in ankylosing spondylitis (dated by TCRdb to between 2016 and 2019). Background for the entire study: To find TCR variants linked to disease, the study profiled T cell receptor beta repertoires in ankylosing spondylitis patients and healthy donors. The whole study cohort included about a hundred healthy donors and around 25 ankylosing spondylitis patients. Peripheral blood samples were taken, and synovial fluid was additionally collected from ankylosing spondylitis patients. Study-wide findings and limitations: The disease-linked clones showed a CD8+ phenotype and occurred at relatively low frequencies in peripheral blood. Some TCR beta motif variants had previously been reported in synovial fluid and blood of reactive arthritis patients, which suggested common disease-initiation mechanisms. A TCR beta motif made up of eight or nine highly homologous amino acid variants appeared to be characteristic of blood from ankylosing spondylitis patients. Significant enrichment of the disease-linked clones was reported in matched synovial fluid samples from ankylosing spondylitis patients.

Sequenced using an Illumina HiSeq 2500. TCR beta libraries were prepared by quantitative 5'-RACE with molecular barcodes. In the authors' own workflow: To identify disease-linked TCR variants, a new computational method was used, one built on a probabilistic model of VDJ rearrangement. The public reads were reprocessed in TCRdb via fastp at Q25 and MiXCR, keeping in-frame beta chains. Each entry merges the rows of one CDR3 protein and shows their most common DNA and genes. For this entry, the V and J calls and clone size follow TCRdb and not the study's own pipeline. The sample includes about 540,000 distinct CDR3 sequences, with 10% to 15% observed a single time. The ten largest clones capture under 7.5% of the sample. Clipping removes 6 bases from V and 0 bases from J, with 4 as the unmatched junction base count. Reading the germline V gene gives CDR1 SNHLY and CDR2 FYNNEI. The CDR3 runs 16 amino acids, cysteine and phenylalanine included. The CDR3 DNA has 48 bases and is translated from base 1.

The sample holds many counts of this clonotype. No antigen is known for it. No base-level quality is on record; no much larger clone is a single base apart. The receptor comes from a male donor with ankylosing spondylitis. Sequenced input: blood, either unsorted or a sorted T cell fraction (not recorded which). The V and J genes are TRBV2 and TRBJ2-1; 11 bases in the middle match TRBD2. The CDR3 in this case is CASRLLAGDSYNEQFF. At the DNA level, the sequence is TGTGCCAGCAGGTTACTAGCGGGAGACTCCTACAATGAGCAGTTCTTC.